Listed below are T cell receptor beta chains from one sample, sequenced in a study of monozygotic twins with inflammatory bowel disease. TCRdb re-analyzed the 5' RACE reads; it lists each CDR3 protein once, without DNA. The sample yields roughly 300,000 distinct CDR3 sequences, of which the top ten take up more than 4.5%. What was sequenced was blood. These receptor sequences come from a human donor with ulcerative colitis or Crohn's disease, or a healthy co-twin of an affected twin (not recorded which). Both conserved end residues are part of each CDR3. The order of the fields is V gene, J gene, CDR3 protein.

>TRBV28|TRBJ2-1
CASSLGGQGARNEQFF
>TRBV2|TRBJ2-3
CASSARTVRDTDTQYF
>TRBV24-1|TRBJ2-5
CATSEKQGVRRETQYF
>TRBV4-2|TRBJ2-3
CASTASGGQITDTQYF
>TRBV5-1|TRBJ2-7
CASNDIAGSYEQYF
>TRBV20-1|TRBJ2-1
CSAREVTSGTNEQFF
>TRBV12-3/TRBV12-4|TRBJ2-3
CASSLVGGTDTQYF
>TRBV7-2|TRBJ1-6
CASSLSTGTGNSPLHF
>TRBV5-1|TRBJ2-1
CASSVKPGFWDEQFF
>TRBV5-1|TRBJ2-7
CASSLDGGPSYEQYF
>TRBV4-3|TRBJ2-2
CASSQLAVNTGELFF
>TRBV28|TRBJ1-2
CASRQGAYGYTF
>TRBV6-1|TRBJ1-6
CASSGGTGWNSPLHF
>TRBV28|TRBJ2-7
CASSDPGQGRNEQYF
>TRBV7-2|TRBJ2-3
CASSRPSLSTDTQYF
>TRBV20-1|TRBJ2-3
CSEAIPSTDTQYF
>TRBV27|TRBJ2-3
CASSDDTSGSTTDTQYF
>TRBV28|TRBJ1-4
CATPGTGGEKLFF
>TRBV20-1|TRBJ2-7
CSGKTSSYYSYEQYF
>TRBV18|TRBJ2-3
CASSLIVGVTDTQYF
>TRBV4-3|TRBJ2-7
CASSHTPLGGPTYEQYF
>TRBV20-1|TRBJ1-4
CSAGDSLNNEKLFF
>TRBV6-2/TRBV6-3|TRBJ1-5
CASIGRGWNQPQHF
>TRBV20-1|TRBJ2-1
CSARDYRGLSYNEQFF
>TRBV15|TRBJ1-5
CATSRDPDRGFEPQHF
>TRBV5-1|TRBJ1-5
CASSPSSSTGQPQHF
>TRBV20-1|TRBJ2-5
CSARSPGVLVTQYF